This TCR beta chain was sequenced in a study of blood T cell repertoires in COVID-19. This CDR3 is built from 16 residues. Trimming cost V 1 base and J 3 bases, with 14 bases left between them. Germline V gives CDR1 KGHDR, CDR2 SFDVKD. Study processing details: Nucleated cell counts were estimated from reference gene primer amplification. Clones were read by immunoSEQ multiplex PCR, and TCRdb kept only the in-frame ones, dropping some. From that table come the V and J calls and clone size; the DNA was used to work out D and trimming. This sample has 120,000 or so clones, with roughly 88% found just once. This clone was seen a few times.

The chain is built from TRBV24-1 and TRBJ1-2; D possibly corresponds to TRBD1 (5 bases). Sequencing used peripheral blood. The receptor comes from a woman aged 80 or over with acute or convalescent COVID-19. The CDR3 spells CATSDFLWGDDYGYTF. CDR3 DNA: TGTGCCACCAGTGATTTCCTGTGGGGGGATGACTATGGCTACACCTTC.